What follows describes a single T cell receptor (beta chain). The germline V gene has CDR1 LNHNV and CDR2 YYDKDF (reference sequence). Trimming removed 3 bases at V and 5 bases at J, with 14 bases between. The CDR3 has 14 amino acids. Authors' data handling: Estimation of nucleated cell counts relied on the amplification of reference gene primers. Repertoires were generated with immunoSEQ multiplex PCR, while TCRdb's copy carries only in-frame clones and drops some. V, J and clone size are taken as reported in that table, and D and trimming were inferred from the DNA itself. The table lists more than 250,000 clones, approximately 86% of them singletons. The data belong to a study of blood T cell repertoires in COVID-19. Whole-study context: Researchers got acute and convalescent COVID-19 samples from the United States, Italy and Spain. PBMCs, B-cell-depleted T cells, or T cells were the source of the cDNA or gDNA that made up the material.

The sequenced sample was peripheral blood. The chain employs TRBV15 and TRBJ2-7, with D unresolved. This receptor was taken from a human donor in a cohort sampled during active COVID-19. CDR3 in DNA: TGTGCCACCAGCAGTGCCCTAAATTCCCACGAGCAGTACTTC. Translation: CATSSALNSHEQYF.